The 7 T cell receptor beta chains below were found in one sample sequenced in a study of cytomegalovirus exposure and HLA in healthy donors. PCR used 60 Vbeta primers and 13 Jbeta primers. Repertoires were generated with immunoSEQ multiplex PCR, while TCRdb's copy carries only in-frame clones and drops some. The sample shows about 120,000 clones, over 6.5% of them seen only once. The sample was PBMCs. Receptors were obtained from a woman aged 40 to 50 in good health and CMV-seropositive.

This clone was observed a handful of times. The chain carries TRBV11-3 and TRBJ2-1, with 10 bases identical to TRBD2. The V gene's germline CDR1 is SGHNT and CDR2 YENEEA. The junction had 8 bases not matched to a gene; V was cut back by 5 bases and J by 4 bases. This CDR3 has 16 residues. The CDR3 region is CASSPRLAGDYNEQFF. The CDR3 coding sequence is TGTGCCAGCAGCCCCCGGCTAGCGGGGGATTACAATGAGCAGTTCTTC. The entire variable domain, with the rest obtained from reference TRBV11-3 and TRBJ2-1, is as follows: EAGVVQSPRYKIIEKKQPVAFWCNPISGHNTLYWYLQNLGQGPELLIRYENEEAVDDSQLPKDRFSAERLKGVDSTLKIQPAELGDSAVYLCASSPRLAGDYNEQFFGPGTRLTVL.

In this sample, this clone turned up a few times. This sequence joins TRBV9 and TRBJ2-7; 10 bases line up with TRBD1. The CDR3 runs to 15 residues. Germline V gene data show CDR1 as SGDLS and CDR2 as YYNGEE. The J segment lost 3 bases and the V segment lost 3 bases, leaving 6 bases of the junction unmatched. CDR3: CASSAGTGDSYEQYF. The DNA for the CDR3 is TGTGCCAGCAGCGCCGGGACAGGGGATAGCTACGAGCAGTACTTC.

This clone turned up a few times. The CDR3 coding sequence is TGTGCCAGCAGCTTCGGACAGAAAAATTCCTACGAGCAGTACTTC. Translation gives CASSFGQKNSYEQYF. V gene TRBV5-4 combines with J gene TRBJ2-7; maybe TRBD1 (6 bases). CDR1 and CDR2 (germline): SGHNT, YYREEE (reference sequence). The germline V and J ends were trimmed by 2 bases and 1 base, with 13 bases remaining between them. The CDR3 runs 15 residues.

This clone was recorded a few times. This rearrangement joins TRBV11-2 to TRBJ2-7, with D perhaps TRBD1 (6 bases). Germline CDR1 SGHAT, CDR2 FQNNGV. The CDR3 has 15 residues. V lost 5 bases, J lost 2 bases, and 16 bases lay in between. CDR3 loop: CASSPFRGSTYEQYF. The CDR3 DNA is TGTGCCAGCAGCCCATTCAGGGGTTCGACCTACGAGCAGTACTTC.

The V and J genes are TRBV2 and TRBJ2-7, with 7 nucleotides matching TRBD1. V was pared by 8 bases and J by 3 bases, with 10 bases of the junction left unmatched. This CDR3 is 14 amino acids long. Germline V CDR1 and CDR2: SNHLY, FYNNEI. The DNA of the CDR3 is TGTGCCAGCTGGTTAGGGGACAGTGGCTACGAGCAGTACTTC. Its translation: CASWLGDSGYEQYF.

The chain combines TRBV5-4 with TRBJ2-6; D is possibly TRBD1 (7 bases). V was clipped by 4 bases and J by 2 bases, with 16 bases between them. The V gene's germline CDR1 is SGHNT and CDR2 YYREEE (reference sequence). The CDR3 length is 17 residues. The CDR3 DNA reads as TGTGCCAGCAGCGGCATGGAGGGGGCGCCTGGGGCCAACGTCCTGACTTTC. Protein: CASSGMEGAPGANVLTF.

This clone has a handful of counts. The chain employs TRBV30 and TRBJ1-1, with 7 bases lining up with TRBD1. CDR3 length: 13 residues. CDR1 is GTSNPN, CDR2 SVGIG, per germline (reference sequence). The V segment lost 7 bases and the J segment 1 base; nucleotides outside the gene matches: 6. The CDR3, as DNA: TGTGCCTTAACCGGGACAGCGAACACTGAAGCTTTCTTT. The encoded protein is CALTGTANTEAFF.